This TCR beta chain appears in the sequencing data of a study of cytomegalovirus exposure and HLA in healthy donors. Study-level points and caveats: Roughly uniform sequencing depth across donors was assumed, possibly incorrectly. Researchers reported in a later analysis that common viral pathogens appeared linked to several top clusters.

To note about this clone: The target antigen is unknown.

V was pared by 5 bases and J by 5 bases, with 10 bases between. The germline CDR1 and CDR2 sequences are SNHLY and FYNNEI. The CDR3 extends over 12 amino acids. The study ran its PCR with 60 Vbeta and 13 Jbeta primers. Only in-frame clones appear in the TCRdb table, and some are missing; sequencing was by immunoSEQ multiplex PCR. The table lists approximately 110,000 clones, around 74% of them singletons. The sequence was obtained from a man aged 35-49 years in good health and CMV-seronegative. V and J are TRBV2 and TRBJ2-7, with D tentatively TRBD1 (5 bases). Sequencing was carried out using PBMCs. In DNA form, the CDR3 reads TGTGCCAGCAGTCTAGGGGCAGACGAGCAGTACTTC. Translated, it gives CASSLGADEQYF. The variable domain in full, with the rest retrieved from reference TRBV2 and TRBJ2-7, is EPEVTQTPSHQVTQMGQEVILRCVPISNHLYFYWYRQILGQKVEFLVSFYNNEISEKSEIFDDQFSVERPDGSNFTLKIRSTKLEDSAMYFCASSLGADEQYFGPGTRLTVT.